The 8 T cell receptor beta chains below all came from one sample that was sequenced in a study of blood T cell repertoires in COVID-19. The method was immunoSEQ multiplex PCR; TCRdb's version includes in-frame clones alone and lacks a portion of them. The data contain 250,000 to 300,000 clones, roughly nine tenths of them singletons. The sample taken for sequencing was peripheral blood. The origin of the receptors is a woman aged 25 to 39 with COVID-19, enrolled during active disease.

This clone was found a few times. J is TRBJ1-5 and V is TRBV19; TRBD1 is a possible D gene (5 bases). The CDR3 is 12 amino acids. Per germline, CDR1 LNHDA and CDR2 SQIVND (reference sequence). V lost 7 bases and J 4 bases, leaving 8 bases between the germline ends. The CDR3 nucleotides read TGTGCCAGTACCCAGGGAAATCAGCCCCAGCATTTT. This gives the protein CASTQGNQPQHF.

CDR3 nucleotides: TGTGCCAGCAGTTTATTCAGGGGCCAGCCCCAGCATTTT. Protein product: CASSLFRGQPQHF. The chain links TRBV12-3 or TRBV12-4 to TRBJ1-5; perhaps TRBD1 as D (6 bases). Trimming shortened V by 2 bases and J by 7 bases, and 9 bases separated the two germline ends. This CDR3 comprises 13 residues.

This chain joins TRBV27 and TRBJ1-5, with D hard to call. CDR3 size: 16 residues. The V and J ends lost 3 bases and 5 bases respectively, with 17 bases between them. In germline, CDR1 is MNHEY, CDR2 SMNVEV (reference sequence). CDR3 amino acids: CASSFSPMYSDQPQHF. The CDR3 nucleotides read TGTGCCAGCAGTTTTTCCCCAATGTATTCGGATCAGCCCCAGCATTTT.

Written as DNA, the CDR3 is TGTGCCTGGAGTGTACTTTCCAGGGTGGGAAACACCATATATTTT. Encoded protein: CAWSVLSRVGNTIYF. The chain recombines TRBV30 with TRBJ1-3; tentative D call: TRBD1 (5 bases). V was pared by 0 bases and J by 4 bases, with 13 bases between. CDR3 length: 15 amino acids. Germline values: CDR1 GTSNPN, CDR2 SVGIG (reference sequence).

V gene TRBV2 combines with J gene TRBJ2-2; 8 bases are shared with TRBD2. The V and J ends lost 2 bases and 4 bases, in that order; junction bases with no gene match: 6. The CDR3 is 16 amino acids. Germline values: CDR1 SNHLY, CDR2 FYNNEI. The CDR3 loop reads CASSELGGGTTGELFF. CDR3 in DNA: TGTGCCAGCAGTGAACTTGGCGGGGGGACCACCGGGGAGCTGTTTTTT.

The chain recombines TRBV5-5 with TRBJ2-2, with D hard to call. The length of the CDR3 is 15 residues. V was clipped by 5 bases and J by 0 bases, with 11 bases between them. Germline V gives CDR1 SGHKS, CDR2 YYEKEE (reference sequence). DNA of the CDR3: TGTGCCAGCAGAGTTGCAGGATCGAACACCGGGGAGCTGTTTTTT. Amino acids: CASRVAGSNTGELFF.

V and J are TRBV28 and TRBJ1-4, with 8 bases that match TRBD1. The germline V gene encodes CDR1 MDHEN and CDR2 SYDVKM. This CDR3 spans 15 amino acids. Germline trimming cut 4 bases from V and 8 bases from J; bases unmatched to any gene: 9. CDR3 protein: CASSYAGGRAEKLFF. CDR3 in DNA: TGTGCCAGCAGTTATGCAGGGGGCCGGGCAGAAAAACTGTTTTTT.

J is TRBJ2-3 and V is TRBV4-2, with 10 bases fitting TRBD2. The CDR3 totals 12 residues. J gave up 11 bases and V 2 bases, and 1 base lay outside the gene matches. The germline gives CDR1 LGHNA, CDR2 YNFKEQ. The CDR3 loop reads CASSQLAGEQYF. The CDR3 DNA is TGTGCCAGCAGCCAACTAGCGGGGGAGCAGTATTTT.